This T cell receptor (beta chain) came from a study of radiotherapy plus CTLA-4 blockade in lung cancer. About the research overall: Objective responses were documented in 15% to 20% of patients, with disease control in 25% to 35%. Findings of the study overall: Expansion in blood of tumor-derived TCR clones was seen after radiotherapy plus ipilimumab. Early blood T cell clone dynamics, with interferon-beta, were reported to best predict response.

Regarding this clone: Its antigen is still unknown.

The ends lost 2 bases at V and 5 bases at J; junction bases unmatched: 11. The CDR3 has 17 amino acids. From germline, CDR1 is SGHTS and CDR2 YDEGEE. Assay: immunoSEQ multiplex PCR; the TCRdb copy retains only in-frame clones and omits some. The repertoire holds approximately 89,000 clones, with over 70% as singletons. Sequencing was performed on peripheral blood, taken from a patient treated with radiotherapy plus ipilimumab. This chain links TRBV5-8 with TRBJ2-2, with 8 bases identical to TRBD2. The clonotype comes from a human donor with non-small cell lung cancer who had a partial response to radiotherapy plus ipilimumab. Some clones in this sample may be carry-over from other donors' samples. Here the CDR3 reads CASSFAIGTRPTGELFF. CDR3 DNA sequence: TGTGCCAGCAGCTTCGCGATAGGGACTAGACCAACCGGGGAGCTGTTTTTT.